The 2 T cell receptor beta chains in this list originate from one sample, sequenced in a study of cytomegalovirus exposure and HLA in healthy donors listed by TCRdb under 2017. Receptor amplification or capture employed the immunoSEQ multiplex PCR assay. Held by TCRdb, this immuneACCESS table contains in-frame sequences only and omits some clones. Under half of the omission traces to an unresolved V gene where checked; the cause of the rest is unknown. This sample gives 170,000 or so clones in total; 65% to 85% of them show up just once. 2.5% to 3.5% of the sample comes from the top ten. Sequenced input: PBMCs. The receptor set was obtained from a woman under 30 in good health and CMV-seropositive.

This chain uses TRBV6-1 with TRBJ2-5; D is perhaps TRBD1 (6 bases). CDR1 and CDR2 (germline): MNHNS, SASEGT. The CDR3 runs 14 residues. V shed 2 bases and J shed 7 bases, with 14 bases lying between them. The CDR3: CASSEQGPPGTQYF. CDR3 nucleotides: TGTGCCAGCAGTGAACAGGGGCCGCCAGGGACCCAGTACTTC.

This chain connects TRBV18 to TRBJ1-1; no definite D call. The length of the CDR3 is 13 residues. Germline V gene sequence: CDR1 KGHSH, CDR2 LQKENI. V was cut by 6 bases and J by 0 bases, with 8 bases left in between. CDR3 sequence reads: CASSSTMNTEAFF. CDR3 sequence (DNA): TGTGCCAGCTCCTCCACAATGAACACTGAAGCTTTCTTT. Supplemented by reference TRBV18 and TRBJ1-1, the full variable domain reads NAGVMQNPRHLVRRRGQEARLRCSPMKGHSHVYWYRQLPEEGLKFMVYLQKENIIDESGMPKERFSAEFPKEGPSILRIQQVVRGDSAAYFCASSSTMNTEAFFGQGTRLTVV.